This T cell receptor (beta chain) was captured by sequencing in a study of blood T cell repertoires in COVID-19. Study summary: Sample material is recorded as cDNA or gDNA derived from T cells, B-cell-depleted T cells, or PBMCs.

The germline CDR1 and CDR2 sequences are MNHEY and SMNVEV (reference sequence). Trimming shortened V by 6 bases and J by 5 bases, and 7 bases separated the two germline ends. The CDR3 extends over 11 amino acids. About this clone: This specimen includes other DNA sequences encoding the same CDR3.

Sequenced by immunoSEQ multiplex PCR; TCRdb stores in-frame clones only, minus some. The sample records approximately 300,000 clones, roughly 90% being singletons. Seattle cases were enrolled at active infection and followed longitudinally. The sample was peripheral blood. V usage is TRBV27 and J usage is TRBJ1-2; no firm D call. The clonotype originates from a woman in her thirties with COVID-19, enrolled during active disease. CDR3 amino acids: CASSSGYGYTF. CDR3 sequence (DNA): TGTGCCAGCAGCTCCGGGTATGGCTACACCTTC.